The 9 T cell receptor beta chains in this list originate from one sample, sequenced in a study of a mutant IDH1 vaccine in newly diagnosed glioma. Repertoires were generated with immunoSEQ multiplex PCR, while TCRdb's copy carries only in-frame clones and drops some. The sample lists about 60,000 clones; about four fifths were seen once. Time point denoted: week 11, during vaccination. Each vaccine dose was 300 ug of mutant IDH1 20-mer peptide, with topical imiquimod. The antigens of these receptors remain unknown. The sample in question was PBMCs, obtained from a glioma patient whose treatment included an IDH1 peptide vaccine. These receptors came from a man younger than 40 with glioma.

The chain combines TRBV29-1 with TRBJ2-5; 7 nucleotides match TRBD1. The CDR3 sequence is 12 residues long. The ends lost 5 bases at V and 5 bases at J; junction bases unmatched: 5. CDR1 is SQVTM, CDR2 ANQGSEA, per germline. The CDR3 here is CSVWTGAETQYF. The CDR3 DNA reads TGCAGCGTTTGGACAGGAGCGGAGACCCAGTACTTC.

This chain joins TRBV27 and TRBJ2-1, with 16 nucleotides matching TRBD2. V gave up 6 bases and J gave up 0 bases; unmatched junction bases: 2. Per germline, CDR1 MNHEY and CDR2 SMNVEV (reference sequence). This CDR3 contains 17 residues. The CDR3 DNA reads TGTGCCAGCAGGGGACTAGCGGGAGGGATCTCCTACAATGAGCAGTTCTTC. Its translation is CASRGLAGGISYNEQFF.

V usage is TRBV7-2 and J usage is TRBJ1-5; D gene uncertain. The V gene's germline CDR1 is SGHTA and CDR2 FQGNSA. Between the trimmed V and J ends, which lost 5 bases and 3 bases, there was a span of 8 bases. This CDR3 is built from 13 residues. The CDR3: CASSPWPNQPQHF. The CDR3 nucleotides read TGTGCCAGCAGCCCGTGGCCCAATCAGCCCCAGCATTTT.

The V call is TRBV19, the J call TRBJ1-2; maybe TRBD1 (5 bases). CDR3 length: 13 residues. Trimming left V 2 bases short and J 7 bases short, with 11 bases between. Germline V gene lookup returns CDR1 LNHDA and CDR2 SQIVND (reference sequence). Here the CDR3 reads CASSIRGRRGYTF. In nucleotides, the CDR3 is TGTGCCAGTAGTATAAGGGGACGGCGTGGCTACACCTTC.

V usage is TRBV7-2 and J usage is TRBJ1-4, with TRBD1 matching over 9 bases. Germline V gives CDR1 SGHTA, CDR2 FQGNSA. The J segment lost 8 bases and the V segment lost 4 bases, leaving 5 bases of the junction unmatched. CDR3 length equals 14 residues. The CDR3 bases are TGTGCCAGCAGCTCACAGGGGGCGAGCGAAAAACTGTTTTTT. Amino acid sequence: CASSSQGASEKLFF.

The genes are TRBV6-5 and TRBJ2-2; 12 bases match TRBD2. The CDR3 spans 15 residues. Losses at the gene ends were 6 bases for V and 6 bases for J; bases not matched to a gene: 5. Per germline, CDR1 MNHEY and CDR2 SVGAGI. CDR3 nucleotide sequence: TGTGCCAGCAGACTAGCGGGAGGAGGGTCCGGGGAGCTGTTTTTT. Translation gives CASRLAGGGSGELFF.

This clone was seen once. This chain uses TRBV28 with TRBJ2-7; D could derive from TRBD1 or TRBD2 (5 bases each). The CDR3 has 14 amino acids. Trimming left V 6 bases short and J 2 bases short, with 14 bases between. In germline, CDR1 is MDHEN, CDR2 SYDVKM. The CDR3 loop is CASRLGDPTYEQYF. The CDR3 DNA reads TGTGCCAGCAGGCTGGGGGACCCCACCTACGAGCAGTACTTC.

The rearrangement links TRBV7-2 to TRBJ1-2; no reliable D call. Per germline, CDR1 SGHTA and CDR2 FQGNSA. The ends were cut back, 3 bases at V and 7 bases at J, with 15 bases in the middle. The CDR3 length is 14 residues. CDR3: CASSFYSPARGYTF. CDR3 coding DNA: TGTGCCAGCAGCTTCTACAGCCCCGCTCGTGGCTACACCTTC.

V is TRBV6-5 and J is TRBJ2-3; 10 bases line up with TRBD2. CDR1 and CDR2 (germline): MNHEY, SVGAGI. This CDR3 has 15 residues. The ends lost 6 bases at V and 5 bases at J; junction bases unmatched: 8. The CDR3, as DNA: TGTGCCAGCAGCTGGGGGGGACTAGCGCAAGATACGCAGTATTTT. This sequence encodes CASSWGGLAQDTQYF.